One and the same sample provided the 9 T cell receptor beta chains below, sequenced in a study of persistence of HIV-infected CD4 T cells. Sequencing used immunoSEQ version 4 in survey mode. Profiled with immunoSEQ multiplex PCR; TCRdb holds only in-frame clones, not every one. The data show 35,000 to 55,000 clones, with about nine tenths seen just once and roughly 0.44% held by the top ten. No antigen is known for these receptors. Nonspecific anti-CD3/anti-CD28 bead stimulation represents the broad CD4+ T cell repertoire. Sorting selected CD4+ T cells upregulating both CD40 ligand and CD69. The specimen comprised CD4+ T cells sorted from PBMCs after roughly 18-hour stimulation, sampled from a patient who received antiretroviral therapy. The receptors stem from an adult woman with HIV who was CMV-seropositive.

The V gene is TRBV5-1, the J gene TRBJ1-3, with D uncertain. The CDR3 totals 14 residues. The germline V gene has CDR1 SGHRS and CDR2 YFSETQ. V was trimmed by 3 bases and J by 0 bases, leaving 7 bases between them. As DNA, the CDR3 is TGCGCCAGCAGCTCCGGTAACTCTGGAAACACCATATATTTT. It specifies CASSSGNSGNTIYF.

The V and J genes are TRBV7-3 and TRBJ1-2, with D possibly being TRBD1 (6 bases). Per germline, CDR1 SGHTA and CDR2 FQGTGA. V was cut by 4 bases and J by 6 bases, with 21 bases left in between. This CDR3 is built from 16 residues. CDR3 in DNA: TGTGCCAGCAGCTCGAATGGGGACATCAATGTGGATGGCTACACCTTC. Protein sequence: CASSSNGDINVDGYTF.

The CDR3 coding sequence is TGTGCCAGCAGTTTCCTTGGGGGCGGCCAGCCCCAGCATTTT. The encoded protein is CASSFLGGGQPQHF. The rearrangement uses TRBV6-5 and TRBJ1-5; tentative D call: TRBD1 (6 bases). The CDR3 is 14 residues long. CDR1 and CDR2 from the germline V gene are MNHEY and SVGAGI. V lost 4 bases to trimming and J lost 7 bases, with 14 bases between them.

The genes are TRBV18 and TRBJ2-3; D is ambiguous. Germline CDR1 reads KGHSH; CDR2 reads LQKENI. CDR3 length: 13 residues. Trimming removed 4 bases from V and 5 bases from J, with 10 bases in between. The DNA for the CDR3 is TGTGCCAGCTCACTAAAGGTGGGAGATACGCAGTATTTT. This translates into CASSLKVGDTQYF.

This clone was detected only once. Here the CDR3 DNA reads TGTGCTAGTGGTTTGGTAGTCGGGGCTCAGAGGGGGCCCCAGCATTTT. This sequence encodes CASGLVVGAQRGPQHF. The chain is built from TRBV12-5 and TRBJ1-5, with a tentative D call TRBD1 (5 bases). The ends were cut back, 0 bases at V and 9 bases at J, with 18 bases in the middle. CDR1 is LGHNT and CDR2 is FRNRAP in the germline V gene. The CDR3 has 16 amino acids.

The chain combines TRBV19 with TRBJ1-6, with D perhaps matching TRBD1 (6 bases). Between the trimmed V and J ends, which lost 5 bases and 7 bases, there was a span of 15 bases. The germline gives CDR1 LNHDA, CDR2 SQIVND (reference sequence). CDR3 length: 15 residues. The CDR3: CASSDYRVGNSPLHF. In DNA form, the CDR3 reads TGTGCCAGTAGTGATTACAGGGTGGGCAATTCACCCCTCCACTTT.

The chain is built from TRBV18 and TRBJ1-1; possible D gene TRBD1, 6 bases. The V and J ends lost 1 base and 1 base respectively, with 13 bases between them. The CDR3 consists of 16 residues. Per germline, CDR1 KGHSH and CDR2 LQKENI. The CDR3 sequence is CASSPLTSGENTEAFF. The CDR3 DNA reads TGTGCCAGCTCACCACTTACTTCAGGGGAGAACACTGAAGCTTTCTTT.

V gene TRBV19 combines with J gene TRBJ2-3, with D tentatively TRBD2 (7 bases). V lost 4 bases and J 6 bases, leaving 11 bases between the germline ends. This CDR3 has 13 amino acids. The germline gives CDR1 LNHDA, CDR2 SQIVND (reference sequence). The CDR3 DNA is TGTGCCAGTAGTACCCCGGGGGGCGATACGCAGTATTTT. It yields the protein CASSTPGGDTQYF.

CDR3 sequence: CASSLVQGVLVNTEAFF. CDR3 DNA: TGTGCCAGCAGCTTAGTACAGGGGGTACTTGTGAACACTGAAGCTTTCTTT. The genes are TRBV5-4 and TRBJ1-1, with 8 bases matching TRBD1. Germline CDR1 SGHNT, CDR2 YYREEE (reference sequence). The CDR3 runs to 17 residues. The trim removed 2 bases at V and 0 bases at J, leaving 9 bases unmatched.